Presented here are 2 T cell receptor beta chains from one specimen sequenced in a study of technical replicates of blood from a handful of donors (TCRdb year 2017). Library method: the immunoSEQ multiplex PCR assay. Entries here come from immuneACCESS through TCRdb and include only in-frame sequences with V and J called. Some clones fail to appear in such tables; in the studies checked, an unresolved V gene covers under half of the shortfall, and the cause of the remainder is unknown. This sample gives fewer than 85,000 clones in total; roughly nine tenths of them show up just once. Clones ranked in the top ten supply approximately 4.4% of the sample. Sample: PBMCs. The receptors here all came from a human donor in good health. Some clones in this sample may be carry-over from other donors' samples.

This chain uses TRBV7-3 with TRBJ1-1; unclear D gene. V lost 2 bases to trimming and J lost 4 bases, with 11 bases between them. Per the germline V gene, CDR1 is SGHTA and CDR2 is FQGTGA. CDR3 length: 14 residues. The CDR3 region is CASSLGGAGTEAFF. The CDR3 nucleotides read TGTGCCAGCAGCTTAGGTGGAGCGGGCACTGAAGCTTTCTTT.

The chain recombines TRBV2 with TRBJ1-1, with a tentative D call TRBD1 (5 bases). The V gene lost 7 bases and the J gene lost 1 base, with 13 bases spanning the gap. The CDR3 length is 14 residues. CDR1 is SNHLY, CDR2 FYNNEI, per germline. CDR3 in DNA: TGTGCCAGCACTGCACAGGTGGGGAACACTGAAGCTTTCTTT. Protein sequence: CASTAQVGNTEAFF.